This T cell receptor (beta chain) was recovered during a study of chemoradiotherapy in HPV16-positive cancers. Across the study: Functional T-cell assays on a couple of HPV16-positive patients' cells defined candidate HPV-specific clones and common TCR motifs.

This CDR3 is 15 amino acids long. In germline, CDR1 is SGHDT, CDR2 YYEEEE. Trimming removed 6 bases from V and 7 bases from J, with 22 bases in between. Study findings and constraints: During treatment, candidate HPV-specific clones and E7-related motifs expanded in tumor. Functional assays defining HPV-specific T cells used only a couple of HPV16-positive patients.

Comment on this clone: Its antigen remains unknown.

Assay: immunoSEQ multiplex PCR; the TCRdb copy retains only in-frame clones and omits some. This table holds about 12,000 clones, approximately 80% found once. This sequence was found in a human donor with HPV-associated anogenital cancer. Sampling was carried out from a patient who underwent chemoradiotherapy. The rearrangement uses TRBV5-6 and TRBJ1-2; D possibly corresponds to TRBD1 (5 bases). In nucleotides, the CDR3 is TGTGCCAGCATCCTTATCTCTCAGGGTTATGGTGGCTACACCTTC. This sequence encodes CASILISQGYGGYTF.